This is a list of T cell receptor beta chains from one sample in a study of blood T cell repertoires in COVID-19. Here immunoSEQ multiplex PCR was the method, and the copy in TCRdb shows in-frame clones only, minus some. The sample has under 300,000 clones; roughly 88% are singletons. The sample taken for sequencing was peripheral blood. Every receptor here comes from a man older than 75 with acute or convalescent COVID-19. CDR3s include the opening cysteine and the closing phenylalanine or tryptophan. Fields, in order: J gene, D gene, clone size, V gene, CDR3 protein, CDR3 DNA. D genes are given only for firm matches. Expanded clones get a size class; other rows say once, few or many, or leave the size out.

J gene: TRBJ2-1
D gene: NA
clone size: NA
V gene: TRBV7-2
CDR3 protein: CASSKWEVREQFF
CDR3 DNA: TGTGCCAGCAGCAAATGGGAGGTAAGGGAGCAGTTCTTC

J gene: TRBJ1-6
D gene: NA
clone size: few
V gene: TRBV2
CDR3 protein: CASSGRGNSPLHF
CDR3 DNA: TGTGCCAGCAGTGGCAGGGGTAATTCACCCCTCCACTTT

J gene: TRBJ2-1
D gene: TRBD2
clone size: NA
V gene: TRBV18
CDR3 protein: CASSLPSGGVLYNEQFF
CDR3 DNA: TGTGCCAGCTCGCTACCTAGCGGGGGGGTGCTATACAATGAGCAGTTCTTC

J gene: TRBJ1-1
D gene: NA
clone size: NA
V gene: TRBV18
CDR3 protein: CASSPPLMGGTEAFF
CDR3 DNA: TGTGCCAGCTCACCACCCTTGATGGGGGGCACTGAAGCTTTCTTT

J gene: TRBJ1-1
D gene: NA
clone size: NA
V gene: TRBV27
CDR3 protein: CASSRGQENTEAFF
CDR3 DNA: TGTGCCAGCTCGCGGGGGCAGGAGAACACTGAAGCTTTCTTT

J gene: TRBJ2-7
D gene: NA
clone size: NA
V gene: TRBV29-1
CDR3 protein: CSVEDTGRGSYEQYF
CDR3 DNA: TGCAGCGTTGAAGATACCGGCAGGGGCTCCTACGAGCAGTACTTC

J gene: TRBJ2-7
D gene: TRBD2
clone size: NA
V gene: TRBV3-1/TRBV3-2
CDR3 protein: CASSLLAGGSEQYF
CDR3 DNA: TGTGCCAGCAGCCTGCTAGCGGGAGGTTCCGAGCAGTACTTC

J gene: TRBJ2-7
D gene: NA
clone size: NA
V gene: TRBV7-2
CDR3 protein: CASSPGVPAGEQYF
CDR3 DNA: TGTGCCAGCAGCCCGGGGGTCCCGGCGGGCGAGCAGTACTTC

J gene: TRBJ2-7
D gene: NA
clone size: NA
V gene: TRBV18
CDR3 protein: CASRSSYEQYF
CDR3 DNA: TGTGCCAGCAGGAGCTCCTACGAGCAGTACTTC

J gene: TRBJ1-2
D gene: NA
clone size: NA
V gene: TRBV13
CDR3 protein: CASSSSRRGWNGYTF
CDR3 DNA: TGTGCCAGCAGCTCATCCCGCAGGGGCTGGAACGGCTACACCTTC

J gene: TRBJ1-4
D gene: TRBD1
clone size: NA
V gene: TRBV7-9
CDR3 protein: CASSFGTGGNEKLFF
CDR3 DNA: TGTGCCAGCAGCTTCGGGACAGGGGGTAATGAAAAACTGTTTTTT

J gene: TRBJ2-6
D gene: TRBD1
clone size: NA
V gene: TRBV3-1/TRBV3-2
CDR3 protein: CASSQPGTAVSGANVLTF
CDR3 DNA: TGTGCCAGCAGCCAACCCGGGACAGCGGTCTCTGGGGCCAACGTCCTGACTTTC

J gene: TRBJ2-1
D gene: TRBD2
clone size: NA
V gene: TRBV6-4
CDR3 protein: CASSVALAGDSYNEQFF
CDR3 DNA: TGTGCCAGCAGTGTCGCCCTAGCGGGGGACTCCTACAATGAGCAGTTCTTC

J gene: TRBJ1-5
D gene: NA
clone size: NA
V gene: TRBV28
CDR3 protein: CASSWLAGNNQPQHF
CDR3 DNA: TGTGCCAGCAGTTGGCTGGCAGGGAACAATCAGCCCCAGCATTTT

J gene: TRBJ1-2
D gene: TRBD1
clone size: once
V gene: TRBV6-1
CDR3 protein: CASSEAGTGSYGYTF
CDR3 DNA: TGTGCCAGCAGTGAAGCGGGGACAGGTTCATATGGCTACACCTTC

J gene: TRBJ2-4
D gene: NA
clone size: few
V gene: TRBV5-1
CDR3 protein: CASSVPLGKNIQYF
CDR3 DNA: TGCGCCAGCAGCGTGCCTCTCGGGAAAAACATTCAGTACTTC

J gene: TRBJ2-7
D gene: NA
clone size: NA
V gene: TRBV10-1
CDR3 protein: CASSRSAGNYEQYF
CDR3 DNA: TGCGCCAGCAGTAGGTCGGCAGGGAACTACGAGCAGTACTTC

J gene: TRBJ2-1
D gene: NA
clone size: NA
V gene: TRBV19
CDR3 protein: CASSSGIRYNEQFF
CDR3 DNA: TGTGCCAGTAGTTCAGGGATTCGCTACAATGAGCAGTTCTTC

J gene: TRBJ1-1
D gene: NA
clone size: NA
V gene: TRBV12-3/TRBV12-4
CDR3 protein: CASSLFSGTEAFF
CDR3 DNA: TGTGCCAGCAGTTTATTCAGCGGCACTGAAGCTTTCTTT

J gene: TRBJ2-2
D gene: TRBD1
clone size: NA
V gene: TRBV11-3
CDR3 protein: CASSLAGQGYGELFF
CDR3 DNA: TGTGCCAGCAGCTTAGCGGGACAGGGATACGGGGAGCTGTTTTTT

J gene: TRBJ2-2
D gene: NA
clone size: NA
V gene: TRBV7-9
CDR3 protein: CASSLFSTGELFF
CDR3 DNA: TGTGCCAGCAGCTTATTTAGCACCGGGGAGCTGTTTTTT

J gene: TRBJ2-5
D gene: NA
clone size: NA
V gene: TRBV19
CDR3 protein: CASSTIQKTQETQYF
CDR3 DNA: TGTGCCAGTAGTACAATCCAAAAGACACAAGAGACCCAGTACTTC

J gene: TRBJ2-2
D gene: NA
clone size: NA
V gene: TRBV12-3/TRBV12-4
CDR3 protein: CASSVDRGELFF
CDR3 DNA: TGTGCCAGCAGTGTAGACAGGGGGGAGCTGTTTTTT

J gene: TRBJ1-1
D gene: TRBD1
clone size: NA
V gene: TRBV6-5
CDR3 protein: CASRPAGTGVNEAFF
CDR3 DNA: TGTGCCAGCAGACCCGCCGGGACAGGGGTTAATGAAGCTTTCTTT

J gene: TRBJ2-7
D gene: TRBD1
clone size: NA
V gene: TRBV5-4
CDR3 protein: CASSSRQGSHEQYF
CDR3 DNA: TGTGCCAGCAGCTCTCGACAGGGTTCCCACGAGCAGTACTTC

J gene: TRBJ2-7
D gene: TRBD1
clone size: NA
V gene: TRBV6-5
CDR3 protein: CASRTHGTGGYEQYF
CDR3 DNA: TGTGCCAGCAGGACCCACGGGACAGGGGGGTACGAGCAGTACTTC

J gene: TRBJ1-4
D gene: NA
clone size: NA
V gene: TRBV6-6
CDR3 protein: CASSTYGELFF
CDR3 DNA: TGTGCCAGCAGTACTTACGGAGAACTGTTTTTT

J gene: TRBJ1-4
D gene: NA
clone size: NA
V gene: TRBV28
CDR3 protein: CASSLTVPEKLFF
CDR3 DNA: TGTGCCAGCAGTTTGACAGTCCCGGAAAAACTGTTTTTT

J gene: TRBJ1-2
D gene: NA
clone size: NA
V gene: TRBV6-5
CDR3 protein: CASSYSGVDYGYTF
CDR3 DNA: TGTGCCAGCAGTTACTCCGGGGTCGACTATGGCTACACCTTC

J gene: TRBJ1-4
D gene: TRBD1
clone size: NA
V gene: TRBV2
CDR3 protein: CASSDRGPEKLFF
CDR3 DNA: TGTGCCAGCAGTGACAGGGGGCCTGAAAAACTGTTTTTT

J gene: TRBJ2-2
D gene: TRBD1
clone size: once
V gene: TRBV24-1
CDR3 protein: CATSDPDRGLRGTGELFF
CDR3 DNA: TGTGCCACCAGTGACCCGGACAGGGGGCTGAGAGGCACCGGGGAGCTGTTTTTT

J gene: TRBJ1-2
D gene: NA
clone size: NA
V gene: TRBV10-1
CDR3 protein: CASSRTGSPYGYTF
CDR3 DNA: TGCGCCAGCAGCAGAACAGGGTCCCCCTATGGCTACACCTTC

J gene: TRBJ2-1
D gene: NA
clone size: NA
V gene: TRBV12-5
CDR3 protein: CASSGNHEQFF
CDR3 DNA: TGTGCTAGTTCGGGTAACCATGAGCAGTTCTTC

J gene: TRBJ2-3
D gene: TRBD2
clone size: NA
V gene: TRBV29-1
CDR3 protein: CSVLAGQLTDTQYF
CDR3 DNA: TGCAGCGTTCTAGCGGGACAGCTCACAGATACGCAGTATTTT

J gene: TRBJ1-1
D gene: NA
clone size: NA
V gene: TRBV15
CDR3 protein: CASAQRTKGTEAFF
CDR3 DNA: TGTGCCTCGGCCCAACGGACAAAGGGGACTGAAGCTTTCTTT

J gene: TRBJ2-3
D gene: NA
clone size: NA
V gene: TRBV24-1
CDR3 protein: CATSDLRGSDTQYF
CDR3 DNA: TGTGCCACCAGTGATTTGAGGGGGTCAGATACGCAGTATTTT

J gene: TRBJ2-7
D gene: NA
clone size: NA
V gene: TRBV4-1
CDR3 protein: CASSQGRKLFYEQYF
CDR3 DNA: TGCGCCAGCAGCCAGGGGCGCAAATTATTCTACGAGCAGTACTTC